The 5 T cell receptor beta chains below come from one sample, sequenced in a study of sequential checkpoint blockade in melanoma (dated by TCRdb to 2018 to 2020). The meaning of the sample's treatment or condition label: randomized to nivolumab then ipilimumab (arm A) or the reverse (arm B). The library was produced with the immunoSEQ multiplex PCR assay. TCRdb mirrors the immuneACCESS table, restricted to in-frame sequences. Some clones are absent from its copies; in checked studies, under half trace to an unresolved V gene, and the reason for the others is unknown. The sample data list 25,000 to 30,000 clones, and 60% to 80% of these were observed just once. In total, the top ten clones hold 13% of the sample. Sequenced material: CD8+ T cells sorted from blood (inferred from file names), taken from a patient given nivolumab and ipilimumab in sequence. All receptors come from a human donor with melanoma.

The chain is built from TRBV7-6 and TRBJ2-7, with 13 bases identical to TRBD2. The CDR3 runs 15 residues. J lost 2 bases, V lost 5 bases, and 3 bases had no gene match. Germline V lookup: CDR1 SGHVS, CDR2 FNYEAQ. This CDR3 reads CASSPTSGGTYEQYF. The CDR3, as DNA: TGTGCCAGCAGCCCGACTAGCGGGGGGACCTACGAGCAGTACTTC.

This clone was detected once. This rearrangement joins TRBV9 to TRBJ2-7, with TRBD1 identical over 9 bases. Germline V lookup: CDR1 SGDLS, CDR2 YYNGEE. V lost 3 bases, J lost 7 bases, and 5 bases stayed unmatched. The CDR3 length is 13 residues. CDR3 loop: CASSEQGAGEQYF. The DNA of the CDR3 is TGTGCCAGCAGCGAACAGGGGGCGGGGGAGCAGTACTTC.

The chain employs TRBV19 and TRBJ1-1; possibly TRBD1 for D (6 bases). Germline CDR1 is LNHDA and CDR2 is SQIVND (reference sequence). V lost 5 bases to trimming and J lost 2 bases, with 12 bases between them. CDR3 length equals 14 residues. CDR3 residues: CASSPGQPNTEAFF. CDR3 DNA: TGTGCCAGTAGTCCAGGACAGCCTAACACTGAAGCTTTCTTT.

This clone was found once. The V call is TRBV19, the J call TRBJ2-7, with D possibly matching TRBD2 (5 bases). This CDR3 region has 15 residues. V was clipped by 3 bases and J by 5 bases, with 17 bases between them. Per germline, CDR1 LNHDA and CDR2 SQIVND (reference sequence). The CDR3 is CASSIEGSGRDEQYF. CDR3 bases: TGTGCCAGTAGTATTGAGGGCTCGGGTCGCGACGAGCAGTACTTC.

This chain uses TRBV7-9 with TRBJ2-5, with D possibly matching TRBD2 (5 bases). The length of the CDR3 is 15 residues. Germline V gene lookup returns CDR1 SEHNR and CDR2 FQNEAQ (reference sequence). V was shortened by 1 base and J by 4 bases, with 13 bases between the two germline ends. As DNA, the CDR3 is TGTGCCAGCAGCTTAGTACGGGGAACCCCAGAGACCCAGTACTTC. The encoded protein is CASSLVRGTPETQYF.